Reported below is one T cell receptor beta chain. The CDR3 consists of 15 residues. Germline V gene lookup returns CDR1 SNHLY and CDR2 FYNNEI. V was shortened by 7 bases and J by 3 bases, with 15 bases between the two germline ends. The sample is drawn from a study of cytomegalovirus exposure and HLA in healthy donors. This table comes from immunoSEQ multiplex PCR, and its TCRdb copy is limited to in-frame clones, with some not included. The table records about 360,000 clones, about nine tenths of them present only once. This chain joins TRBV2 and TRBJ2-2; a weak D match, TRBD2 (5 bases). The sample comprised PBMCs. The TCR comes from a woman aged 18-29 years in good health and CMV-seronegative. The CDR3 DNA is TGTGCCAGCACCCTACACCGGGGTGACACCGGGGAGCTGTTTTTT. It codes for CASTLHRGDTGELFF. The full variable domain, in which reference TRBV2 and TRBJ2-2 provide the parts outside the CDR3, is EPEVTQTPSHQVTQMGQEVILRCVPISNHLYFYWYRQILGQKVEFLVSFYNNEISEKSEIFDDQFSVERPDGSNFTLKIRSTKLEDSAMYFCASTLHRGDTGELFFGEGSRLTVL.